These 29 T cell receptor beta chains were all obtained from the same sample, sequenced in a study of CXCR3-negative and CXCR3-positive naive CD8 T cells. The antigens for these receptors are not known. In preparing the TRB cDNA libraries, 5' RACE with UMI labels was used. One entry per CDR3 protein, without DNA, is what TCRdb gives after re-calling the 5' RACE reads. The listing contains over 55,000 distinct CDR3 sequences. Overall study results and limits: Relative to CXCR3-negative naive cells, CXCR3-positive naive cells had more hydrophobic TRB CDR3s.

Sequencing was done on a sample of naive CXCR3+ CD8+ T cells from blood. Subset here: CD45RO-CCR7+CD27+CD95- naive CD8+ T cells expressing CXCR3 (TNR3+). Source of these receptors: a human donor in good health. Some clones in this sample may be carry-over from other donors' samples.

The chain employs TRBV29-1 and TRBJ1-1. Germline V CDR1 and CDR2: SQVTM, ANQGSEA. The CDR3 runs 12 residues. CDR3 loop: CSVEPTYTEAFF.

The rearrangement links TRBV15 to TRBJ2-7; there is no DNA to check the TCRdb D call of TRBD2. CDR3 length: 13 amino acids. Germline loops: CDR1 LNHNV, CDR2 YYDKDF (reference sequence). This CDR3 is CATSKAGPYEQYF.

This chain connects TRBV14 to TRBJ1-3; the D call of TRBD1 rests on TCRdb alone, since no DNA is present to check it. The CDR3 is made up of 17 amino acids. Germline values: CDR1 SGHDN, CDR2 FVKESK. This chain's CDR3 is CASSQEIGTGSGNTIYF.

The V gene is TRBV27, the J gene TRBJ2-5; the D call of TRBD2 rests on TCRdb alone, since no DNA is present to check it. The CDR3 consists of 15 residues. CDR1 and CDR2 from the germline V gene are MNHEY and SMNVEV (reference sequence). This chain's CDR3 is CASSSPGRSLETQYF.

The chain recombines TRBV29-1 with TRBJ2-2. The length of the CDR3 is 12 residues. Germline lookup yields CDR1 SQVTM and CDR2 ANQGSEA. The CDR3 spells CSVAENTGELFF.

CDR3 region: CATRGQSITDTQYF. The gene calls are TRBV23-1 and TRBJ2-3; the TCRdb D gene call, TRBD2, has no DNA to confirm it. TRBV23-1 counts as an open reading frame of uncertain function. The CDR3 extends over 14 amino acids.

The CDR3 sequence: CASSQAPLNEQFF. The J gene is TRBJ2-1, the V gene TRBV4-3; absent DNA, TCRdb's TRBD1 call cannot be checked. This CDR3 is 13 amino acids long. CDR1 is LGHNA and CDR2 is YSLEER in the germline V gene.

The chain has TRBV28 and TRBJ1-5; TCRdb proposes TRBD1, but this gene call is untestable without DNA. The CDR3 loop spans 12 amino acids. The germline V gene encodes CDR1 MDHEN and CDR2 SYDVKM. The CDR3 is CASSRGVQPQHF.

The chain carries TRBV10-2 and TRBJ2-1. This CDR3 is built from 12 residues. Germline CDR1 and CDR2: WSHSY and SAAADI. This chain's CDR3 is CASSESTHEQFF.

V and J are TRBV7-8 and TRBJ2-7. Germline V gene lookup returns CDR1 SGHVS and CDR2 FQNEAQ. The length of the CDR3 is 14 residues. CDR3 sequence reads: CASSPGQGLDEQYF. The full variable domain, rest sourced from reference TRBV7-8 and TRBJ2-7, is GAGVSQSPRYKVAKRGQDVALRCDPISGHVSLFWYQQALGQGPEFLTYFQNEAQLDKSGLPSDRFFAERPEGSVSTLKIQRTQQEDSAVYLCASSPGQGLDEQYFGPGTRLTVT.

The gene calls are TRBV7-9 and TRBJ2-7; with no DNA, the TCRdb D assignment of TRBD1 cannot be verified. The CDR3 loop spans 15 amino acids. Germline-derived CDR1 and CDR2 are SEHNR and FQNEAQ (reference sequence). CDR3 sequence reads: CASSLKGTPTYEQYF.

The CDR3 loop is CASSPQGQGNTEAFF. The chain joins TRBV18 to TRBJ1-1; TCRdb lists TRBD1, though no DNA is available to test this call. In germline, CDR1 is KGHSH, CDR2 LQKENI. CDR3 length equals 15 residues. The variable domain in full, completed from reference TRBV18 and TRBJ1-1, reads NAGVMQNPRHLVRRRGQEARLRCSPMKGHSHVYWYRQLPEEGLKFMVYLQKENIIDESGMPKERFSAEFPKEGPSILRIQQVVRGDSAAYFCASSPQGQGNTEAFFGQGTRLTVV.

The chain's CDR3 is CASSAEFGLADEQYF. The chain carries TRBV19 and TRBJ2-7; lacking DNA, the TRBD2 call made by TCRdb goes unchecked. The V gene's germline CDR1 is LNHDA and CDR2 SQIVND (reference sequence). CDR3 length: 15 residues.

The gene calls are TRBV6-6 and TRBJ2-7. Looked up from germline, CDR1 is MNHNY and CDR2 is SVGAGI (reference sequence). The CDR3 extends over 13 amino acids. CDR3 protein: CASSHDGSYEQYF.

CDR3 loop: CASSEEGHLQETQYF. The chain couples TRBV9 to TRBJ2-5; absent DNA, TCRdb's TRBD1 call cannot be checked. This CDR3 contains 15 residues. CDR1 is SGDLS, CDR2 YYNGEE, per germline.

This chain connects TRBV29-1 to TRBJ2-7; the D call from TCRdb, TRBD1, cannot be confirmed without DNA. The CDR3 loop spans 13 amino acids. Germline assignment: CDR1 SQVTM and CDR2 ANQGSEA. CDR3 in amino acids: CSVEFPGAYEQYF.

The chain carries TRBV27 and TRBJ1-4; with no DNA, the TCRdb D assignment of TRBD1 cannot be verified. Germline V gene lookup returns CDR1 MNHEY and CDR2 SMNVEV (reference sequence). The CDR3 contains 18 residues. CDR3 protein: CASSLSRARGGTNEKLFF.

The V gene is TRBV29-1, the J gene TRBJ2-3; checking the TCRdb D call of TRBD1 is not possible without DNA. This CDR3 contains 14 residues. CDR1 is SQVTM and CDR2 is ANQGSEA in the germline V gene. The CDR3 spells CSVSGTARTDTQYF.

The chain joins TRBV29-1 to TRBJ2-3; checking the TCRdb D call of TRBD2 is not possible without DNA. This CDR3 has 14 residues. CDR1 SQVTM and CDR2 ANQGSEA come from the germline V gene. CDR3 loop: CSVVIAGAADTQYF.

J is TRBJ2-1 and V is TRBV6-6; TCRdb's D gene call, TRBD1, goes unchecked for lack of DNA. This CDR3 is built from 16 residues. Germline V CDR1 and CDR2: MNHNY, SVGAGI (reference sequence). The CDR3 protein is CASSPGQAPLLFEQFF.

This sequence joins TRBV10-3 and TRBJ2-1. Germline V gene lookup returns CDR1 ENHRY and CDR2 SYGVKD. The length of the CDR3 is 13 residues. This CDR3 is CASSYVETNEQFF.

This chain joins TRBV5-4 and TRBJ2-5; TCRdb's D call, TRBD1, is unchecked because there is no DNA. Germline assignment: CDR1 SGHNT and CDR2 YYREEE (reference sequence). This CDR3 comprises 14 residues. The CDR3 protein is CASSPSQGLEIQYF.

V usage is TRBV27 and J usage is TRBJ1-1; TCRdb proposes TRBD1, but this gene call is untestable without DNA. The germline CDR1 and CDR2 sequences are MNHEY and SMNVEV (reference sequence). The CDR3 contains 12 residues. The CDR3 sequence: CASSSGGMEAFF.

V and J are TRBV7-2 and TRBJ2-1; TCRdb calls TRBD2, which cannot be checked without DNA. The CDR3 spans 15 residues. The V gene's germline CDR1 is SGHTA and CDR2 FQGNSA. The CDR3: CASSLGIAGYNEQFF.

The V and J genes are TRBV7-9 and TRBJ2-7; TCRdb's D gene call, TRBD2, goes unchecked for lack of DNA. The CDR3 extends over 13 amino acids. Germline-derived CDR1 and CDR2 are SEHNR and FQNEAQ (reference sequence). This chain's CDR3 is CASRLGPDYEQYF.

The chain is built from TRBV7-9 and TRBJ2-7. Germline loops: CDR1 SEHNR, CDR2 FQNEAQ (reference sequence). This CDR3 spans 12 amino acids. CDR3 amino acids: CASSFTTYEQYF.

The J gene is TRBJ1-5, the V gene TRBV6-2 or TRBV6-3; TCRdb returns TRBD1, unconfirmable since there is no DNA. There are 14 residues in the CDR3. Germline CDR1 MNHEY, CDR2 SVGEGT. CDR3 loop: CASSTPGASQPQHF.

The chain couples TRBV10-3 to TRBJ2-1. Looked up from germline, CDR1 is ENHRY and CDR2 is SYGVKD. This CDR3 has 13 amino acids. The CDR3 protein is CAISRDERNEQFF.

V and J are TRBV12-3 or TRBV12-4 and TRBJ1-1; lacking DNA, the TRBD1 call made by TCRdb goes unchecked. The CDR3 runs to 15 residues. The CDR3 here is CASSPWDRGNTEAFF.